These 6 T cell receptor beta chains originate from one sample sequenced in a study of blood T cell repertoires in COVID-19. The repertoire was sequenced with immunoSEQ multiplex PCR; TCRdb's copy has only in-frame clones and lacks some. The data hold 200,000 to 250,000 clones, with 70% to 90% observed a single time. The source material was peripheral blood. The receptors originated from a man aged 45 to 65 with acute or convalescent COVID-19.

V is TRBV5-5 and J is TRBJ1-1, with D uncertain. Germline values: CDR1 SGHKS, CDR2 YYEKEE (reference sequence). The germline V and J ends were trimmed by 0 bases and 5 bases, with 11 bases remaining between them. CDR3 length: 14 residues. CDR3 DNA sequence: TGTGCCAGCAGCTTGGGGGTCAGCGGGACTGAAGCTTTCTTT. This codes for CASSLGVSGTEAFF.

This chain joins TRBV19 and TRBJ1-1; TRBD1 matches 9 bases. The CDR3 is made up of 16 amino acids. The ends lost 5 bases at V and 5 bases at J; junction bases unmatched: 12. Germline V CDR1 and CDR2: LNHDA, SQIVND (reference sequence). In nucleotides, the CDR3 is TGTGCCAGTAGTCAAACAGGGGGCATTCGAAGTACTGAAGCTTTCTTT. Amino acids: CASSQTGGIRSTEAFF.

This clone was recorded only once. The chain combines TRBV7-2 with TRBJ1-2, with D possibly TRBD1 on 6 matching bases. This CDR3 has 13 residues. Germline V lookup: CDR1 SGHTA, CDR2 FQGNSA. V lost 1 base to trimming and J lost 4 bases, with 7 bases between them. CDR3 region: CASSLGTAYGYTF. The CDR3 nucleotides read TGTGCCAGCAGCTTAGGGACAGCCTATGGCTACACCTTC.

This clone was observed once. This sequence joins TRBV19 and TRBJ2-7, with 8 bases that match TRBD1. This CDR3 spans 14 amino acids. Germline V lookup: CDR1 LNHDA, CDR2 SQIVND (reference sequence). The V gene end was trimmed by 10 bases and the J gene end by 3 bases; junction bases not matched to a gene: 11. CDR3 region: CATAGQGPFYEQYF. For the CDR3, the DNA is TGTGCCACCGCTGGACAGGGCCCGTTCTACGAGCAGTACTTC.

This sequence joins TRBV7-3 and TRBJ2-5, with 11 bases identical to TRBD2. Germline-derived CDR1 and CDR2 are SGHTA and FQGTGA. This CDR3 region has 17 residues. The V and J ends lost 5 bases and 0 bases, in that order; junction bases with no gene match: 8. The CDR3 is CASSPGLAARYQETQYF. CDR3 DNA: TGTGCCAGCAGCCCGGGACTAGCGGCGAGGTACCAAGAGACCCAGTACTTC.

The rearrangement uses TRBV6-1 and TRBJ2-7; 11 bases align to TRBD1. The CDR3 loop spans 16 amino acids. Germline lookup yields CDR1 MNHNS and CDR2 SASEGT. J was trimmed by 4 bases and V by 2 bases; bases with no gene match: 7. The chain's CDR3 is CASSERTGGWGYEQYF. In DNA form, the CDR3 reads TGTGCCAGCAGTGAACGGACAGGGGGCTGGGGTTACGAGCAGTACTTC.